These T cell receptor beta chains were read from a single sample in a study of blood T cell repertoires in COVID-19. Measured with immunoSEQ multiplex PCR; TCRdb has only the in-frame clones, and not every one. The sample carries nearly 200,000 clones, about 85% recorded once. The sample consisted of peripheral blood. Source of these receptors: a man aged 55 to 70 with COVID-19, enrolled during active disease. CDR3s leave out the opening cysteine and the closing phenylalanine or tryptophan.

V gene	J gene	CDR3 length	CDR3 protein
TRBV5-6	TRBJ1-2	11	ASSSQARAGYT
TRBV6-2/TRBV6-3	TRBJ1-1	11	ASSLAQGTEAF
TRBV15	TRBJ2-7	10	ATSRGPNEQY
TRBV3-1/TRBV3-2	TRBJ2-5	14	ASSQPRDRGRETQY
TRBV6-5	TRBJ2-1	12	ASSYGTGENEQF
TRBV18	TRBJ2-7	12	ASSPGAVSYEQY
TRBV19	TRBJ2-1	10	ASSIRVNEQF
TRBV5-1	TRBJ1-2	14	ASSSTAQGSSYGYT
TRBV7-2	TRBJ1-1	12	ASSLQGAYTEAF
TRBV28	TRBJ1-3	13	ASSLSLGGGNTIY
TRBV14	TRBJ2-3	12	ASSPGQGTDTQY
TRBV2	TRBJ1-1	11	ASIIDSYTEAF
TRBV30	TRBJ1-2	11	AWSPGEGYGYT
TRBV24-1	TRBJ2-1	16	ATSDTGGIQGAYNEQF
TRBV28	TRBJ2-3	16	ASSPPGLAGGRADTQY
TRBV5-1	TRBJ2-2	13	ASSLSGIHTGELF
TRBV5-1	TRBJ2-3	18	ASSPIVPGLAGASTDTQY
TRBV9	TRBJ2-1	14	ASSVAGTGAYNEQF
TRBV2	TRBJ2-1	13	ASSTDRGAYNEQF
TRBV28	TRBJ1-5	16	ASSLSLGLGSVNQPQH
TRBV7-3	TRBJ2-3	14	ASSPTSGSGTDTQY
TRBV9	TRBJ2-7	12	ASSITGGSDEQY
TRBV4-1	TRBJ1-1	13	ASSQDVTGKTEAF
TRBV6-5	TRBJ1-1	12	ASSYSSRLTEAF
TRBV19	TRBJ2-2	13	ASSSGTGLTGELF
TRBV4-1	TRBJ2-1	14	ASSQERAGGYNEQF
TRBV4-3	TRBJ1-6	14	ASRQELSSYNSPLH
TRBV28	TRBJ2-5	16	ASSSMQSPGYAQETQY